The 19 T cell receptor beta chains reported below all come from one sample, sequenced in a study of stem cell transplantation in POMP-related autoinflammatory disease. Sequenced by immunoSEQ multiplex PCR; TCRdb stores in-frame clones only, minus some. The top ten clones hold more than 1.5% of a sample with some 3,000 clones, more than 90% of them seen once. Sequenced here: CD4+ follicular helper T cells (Tfh) from PBMCs, sampled after stem cell transplantation. The receptors come from a human patient with POMP-related autoinflammation and immune dysregulation (PRAID). Some T cells could come from the graft donor.

The table lists this clone with a count of one. The chain couples TRBV12-3 or TRBV12-4 to TRBJ1-1; D not resolved. The CDR3 covers 13 residues. The germline V and J ends were trimmed by 6 bases and 6 bases, with 14 bases remaining between them. CDR3 coding DNA: TGTGCCAGCAGCCCGGCGGAGTCCCCTGAAGCTTTCTTT. It yields the protein CASSPAESPEAFF.

In this sample, this clone turned up once. V gene TRBV5-1 combines with J gene TRBJ2-7; D ambiguous. The V end was cut by 5 bases, the J end by 2 bases, with 14 bases between. The CDR3 contains 14 residues. Germline CDR1 and CDR2: SGHRS and YFSETQ. In DNA, the CDR3 is TGCGCCAGCAGTATCACCAGTAGTACCTACGAGCAGTACTTC. Translation: CASSITSSTYEQYF.

The CDR3 nucleotides read TGTGCCAGCAGTTCATTCAGCAATCAGCCCCAGCATTTT. Protein: CASSSFSNQPQHF. The chain links TRBV12-3 or TRBV12-4 to TRBJ1-5; D is undetermined. The V end was cut by 4 bases, the J end by 1 base, with 5 bases between. This CDR3 is built from 13 residues.

The chain carries TRBV11-2 and TRBJ1-6; D is unresolved. Trimming took off 1 base at V and 4 bases at J, with 8 bases between the two ends. The CDR3 is 15 amino acids. Germline lookup yields CDR1 SGHAT and CDR2 FQNNGV. CDR3 coding DNA: TGTGCCAGCAGCTTAGCCCCGGTGTATAATTCACCCCTCCACTTT. This encodes CASSLAPVYNSPLHF.

The rearrangement links TRBV25-1 to TRBJ1-2; TRBD1 is a possible D gene (5 bases). V lost 7 bases and J lost 2, with 14 bases in between. The germline gives CDR1 MGHDK, CDR2 SYGVNS. The CDR3 runs to 14 residues. As DNA, the CDR3 is TGTGCCAGCACCCAGGCGGGGGGGAACTATGGCTACACCTTC. Its translation: CASTQAGGNYGYTF.

V gene TRBV3-1 (or the pseudogene TRBV3-2) combines with J gene TRBJ2-5; no clear D gene. There are 15 residues in the CDR3. Germline V gene data show CDR1 as LGHDT and CDR2 as YNNKEL (reference sequence). Trimming stripped 5 bases from V and 5 bases from J, with 18 bases between. The CDR3 protein is CASSGCCPFSETQYF. The CDR3 bases are TGTGCCAGCAGCGGATGTTGTCCTTTCTCTGAGACCCAGTACTTC.

The rearrangement uses TRBV5-5 and TRBJ1-5; the D gene is possibly TRBD1 (5 bases). CDR1 is SGHKS and CDR2 is YYEKEE in the germline V gene (reference sequence). The CDR3 is 14 residues long. Trimming cost V 0 bases and J 3 bases, with 7 bases left between them. Here the CDR3 reads CASSLEGTNQPQHF. CDR3 DNA sequence: TGTGCCAGCAGCTTGGAGGGGACCAATCAGCCCCAGCATTTT.

The chain uses TRBV30 and TRBJ1-5; D gene unclear. Germline CDR1 and CDR2: GTSNPN and SVGIG (reference sequence). Trimming took off 0 bases at V and 6 bases at J, with 9 bases between the two ends. This CDR3 region has 13 residues. The CDR3 reads CAWSVHGGQPQHF. As DNA, the CDR3 is TGTGCCTGGAGTGTACACGGAGGTCAGCCCCAGCATTTT.

The rearrangement uses TRBV10-3 and TRBJ1-1, with D maybe TRBD1 (6 bases). Per germline, CDR1 ENHRY and CDR2 SYGVKD. The V and J ends lost 0 bases and 6 bases respectively, with 14 bases between them. The CDR3 spans 15 residues. The CDR3 sequence is CAISESGGRTSEAFF. The CDR3 DNA sequence: TGTGCCATCAGTGAGTCGGGGGGGCGGACTTCTGAAGCTTTCTTT.

The J gene is TRBJ2-5, the V gene TRBV23-1, with no clear D. TRBV23-1 is noted as an ORF with a role that remains uncertain. This CDR3 spans 11 amino acids. Trimming removed 5 bases at V and 5 bases at J, with 6 bases between. Written as DNA, the CDR3 is TGCGCCAGCAGTACGAAGGAGACCCAGTACTTC. It codes for CASSTKETQYF.

The rearrangement uses TRBV6-1 and TRBJ1-2, with 12 bases aligning to TRBD1. With 4 bases clipped from V and 6 bases from J, the junction kept 9 bases outside the gene matches. This CDR3 is built from 16 residues. Germline-derived CDR1 and CDR2 are MNHNS and SASEGT. This chain's CDR3 is CASSVAGTGGRDGYTF. As DNA, the CDR3 is TGTGCCAGCAGTGTAGCCGGGACAGGGGGCCGTGATGGCTACACCTTC.

The chain couples TRBV5-8 to TRBJ2-5; D is undetermined. Trimming cost V 3 bases and J 4 bases, with 10 bases left between them. This CDR3 is built from 13 residues. From germline, CDR1 is SGHTS and CDR2 YDEGEE. The CDR3 nucleotides are TGTGCCAGCAGCTGGGGTAGAGGAGAGACCCAGTACTTC. Translation gives CASSWGRGETQYF. The full variable domain, rest sourced from reference TRBV5-8 and TRBJ2-5, is EAGVTQSPTHLIKTRGQQATLRCSPISGHTSVYWYQQALGLGLQFLLWYDEGEERNRGNFPPRFSGRQFPNYSSELNVNALELEDSALYLCASSWGRGETQYFGPGTRLLVL.

The chain recombines TRBV3-1 (or the pseudogene TRBV3-2) with TRBJ1-1; 8 positions agree with TRBD1. Germline loops: CDR1 LGHDT, CDR2 YNNKEL (reference sequence). The CDR3 consists of 13 residues. V shed 5 bases and J 10 bases; nucleotides not matched to a gene: 9. The CDR3 DNA sequence: TGTGCCAGCAGCGCTACCAGGGGGCATGGAGCTTTCTTT. Encoded protein: CASSATRGHGAFF.

This clone was counted between two and nine times. This chain joins TRBV7-8 and TRBJ1-6; 7 bases are shared with TRBD1. The CDR3 is 14 residues long. The trim removed 6 bases at V and 4 bases at J, leaving 3 bases unmatched. Per the germline V gene, CDR1 is SGHVS and CDR2 is FQNEAQ. CDR3 loop: CASSTGQYNSPLHF. DNA for the CDR3: TGTGCCAGCAGTACGGGACAGTATAATTCACCCCTCCACTTT.

This clone has more than one count but fewer than ten. The chain links TRBV11-2 to TRBJ2-7; 8 bases match TRBD1. This CDR3 contains 14 residues. V shed 8 bases, J shed 2 bases, and the junction held 8 bases outside the gene matches. Germline loops: CDR1 SGHAT, CDR2 FQNNGV. CDR3 in DNA: TGTGCCAGCTCCCTCGGGACAGGACCCTACGAGCAGTACGTC. It translates to CASSLGTGPYEQYV.

The chain has TRBV18 and TRBJ1-4; no firm D call. Trimming pared 6 bases from V and 2 bases from J, leaving 10 bases between. This CDR3 region has 14 residues. Germline CDR1 and CDR2: KGHSH and LQKENI. This CDR3 is CASSRGLTNEKLFF. CDR3 in DNA: TGTGCCAGCTCGCGCGGACTGACTAATGAAAAACTGTTTTTT.

This chain joins TRBV28 and TRBJ1-1, with D perhaps matching TRBD1 (5 bases). CDR3 length equals 14 residues. Germline V gene lookup returns CDR1 MDHEN and CDR2 SYDVKM. V was clipped by 5 bases and J by 5 bases, with 15 bases between them. CDR3: CASSLGQLETEAFF. The CDR3 region has the DNA TGTGCCAGCAGTCTCGGACAATTAGAGACTGAAGCTTTCTTT.

This clone showed up just once. The gene calls are TRBV29-1 and TRBJ1-2; 8 nucleotides align to TRBD1. CDR1 is SQVTM, CDR2 ANQGSEA, per germline. The trim removed 4 bases at V and 3 bases at J, leaving 10 bases unmatched. The CDR3 totals 15 residues. The CDR3: CSVVSRQGTYYGYTF. CDR3 sequence (DNA): TGCAGCGTTGTAAGCCGACAGGGGACCTACTATGGCTACACCTTC.

This clone was recorded once. V gene TRBV2 combines with J gene TRBJ1-6, with a tentative D call TRBD1 (5 bases). There are 14 residues in the CDR3. Trimming shortened V by 2 bases and J by 10 bases, and 12 bases separated the two germline ends. Germline V gene lookup returns CDR1 SNHLY and CDR2 FYNNEI. The CDR3: CASSEQGVESPLHF. Written as DNA, the CDR3 is TGTGCCAGCAGTGAACAGGGAGTGGAATCACCCCTCCACTTT.